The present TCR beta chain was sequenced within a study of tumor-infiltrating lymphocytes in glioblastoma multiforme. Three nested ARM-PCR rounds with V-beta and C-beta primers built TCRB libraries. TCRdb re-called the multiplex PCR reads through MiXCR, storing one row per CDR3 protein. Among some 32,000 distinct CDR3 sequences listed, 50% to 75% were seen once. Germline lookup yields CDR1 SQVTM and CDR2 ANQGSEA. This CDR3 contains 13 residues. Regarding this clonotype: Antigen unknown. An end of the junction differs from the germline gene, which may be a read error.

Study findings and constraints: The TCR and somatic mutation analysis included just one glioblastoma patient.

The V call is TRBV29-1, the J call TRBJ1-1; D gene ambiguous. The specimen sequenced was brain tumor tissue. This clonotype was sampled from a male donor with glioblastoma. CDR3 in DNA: TGCAGCGTCCGGCAGTCGATGAACACTGAAGCCTCCTTT. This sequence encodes CSVRQSMNTEASF.